What follows are 18 T cell receptor beta chains derived from one specimen sequenced in a study of T cell responses to AZD1222 COVID-19 vaccine. The assay was immunoSEQ multiplex PCR, and TCRdb's table has in-frame clones only and misses some. The profile shows about 93,000 clones, 80% to 90% of them singletons. The material was peripheral blood, obtained 28 days after the second AZD1222 dose. The receptors derive from an adult who received the AZD1222 COVID-19 vaccine.

V is TRBV18 and J is TRBJ1-1; 7 nucleotides agree with TRBD1. CDR3 length: 14 amino acids. Trimming took 6 bases from V and 11 from J; bases not matched to a gene: 15. Germline CDR1 reads KGHSH; CDR2 reads LQKENI. The CDR3 DNA follows: TGTGCCAGCTCCTCCGGGACAGCCGGGCTTAAGGCTTTCTTT. Translation: CASSSGTAGLKAFF.

The gene calls are TRBV14 and TRBJ2-6; D not certain. V was clipped by 4 bases and J by 8 bases, with 9 bases between them. Germline V lookup: CDR1 SGHDN, CDR2 FVKESK. The length of the CDR3 is 13 residues. CDR3 nucleotides: TGTGCCAGCAGCCGCTCTAGGACCAACGTCCTGACTTTC. This encodes CASSRSRTNVLTF. Variable domain in full (rest from reference TRBV14 and TRBJ2-6): EAGVTQFPSHSVIEKGQTVTLRCDPISGHDNLYWYRRVMGKEIKFLLHFVKESKQDESGMPNNRFLAERTGGTYSTLKVQPAELEDSGVYFCASSRSRTNVLTFGAGSRLTVL.

The rearrangement joins TRBV7-9 to TRBJ1-4; D possibly corresponds to TRBD1 (5 bases). The germline V gene encodes CDR1 SEHNR and CDR2 FQNEAQ (reference sequence). V shed 5 bases and J shed 0 bases, with 16 bases lying between them. The CDR3 length is 17 residues. The CDR3 loop reads CASSTRQMTTTNEKLFF. The CDR3 DNA follows: TGTGCCAGCAGCACCCGACAGATGACGACAACTAATGAAAAACTGTTTTTT.

The chain recombines TRBV27 with TRBJ2-5; 7 nucleotides line up with TRBD1. CDR3 size: 16 residues. From germline, CDR1 is MNHEY and CDR2 SMNVEV (reference sequence). Trimming cost V 8 bases and J 5 bases; bases outside gene matches: 17. Here the CDR3 reads CASGRSKTGIFETQYF. The CDR3 nucleotides are TGTGCCAGCGGACGGTCAAAGACAGGGATCTTCGAGACCCAGTACTTC.

The chain is built from TRBV18 and TRBJ1-5; maybe TRBD1 (5 bases). The CDR3 runs 14 residues. From germline, CDR1 is KGHSH and CDR2 LQKENI. Trimming pared 6 bases from V and 4 bases from J, leaving 13 bases between. CDR3 coding DNA: TGTGCCAGCTCGGGGGGAGGCAATAATCAGCCCCAGCATTTT. Its protein is CASSGGGNNQPQHF.

This clone turned up a few times. V and J are TRBV19 and TRBJ1-2; D not resolved. V lost 1 base and J 8 bases, leaving 8 bases between the germline ends. The CDR3 loop spans 12 amino acids. Germline CDR1 and CDR2: LNHDA and SQIVND (reference sequence). CDR3 in amino acids: CASSIGVFGYTF. The CDR3 coding sequence is TGTGCCAGTAGTATAGGGGTTTTCGGCTACACCTTC.

V gene TRBV10-1 combines with J gene TRBJ1-3; D gene unclear. Germline assignment: CDR1 WNHNN and CDR2 SYGVQD (reference sequence). The CDR3 is 16 residues long. V was cut by 0 bases and J by 0 bases, with 9 bases left in between. The CDR3 sequence: CASSESTAYSGNTIYF. DNA of the CDR3: TGCGCCAGCAGTGAGTCGACGGCTTACTCTGGAAACACCATATATTTT.

This clone was seen a few times. The CDR3 region has the DNA TGTGCCAGCTCACCACGACTAGCGGGAGGGCCCAACGAGCAGTACTTC. Translated, it gives CASSPRLAGGPNEQYF. This chain links TRBV18 with TRBJ2-7; 14 bases fit TRBD2. V trimming: 1 base; J trimming: 5 bases; junction bases outside the gene matches: 4. Germline CDR1 KGHSH, CDR2 LQKENI. The CDR3 covers 16 residues.

The V call is TRBV7-2, the J call TRBJ1-1; weak D call: TRBD1 (6 bases). The CDR3 spans 13 residues. Per the germline V gene, CDR1 is SGHTA and CDR2 is FQGNSA. Trimming pared 1 base from V and 4 bases from J, leaving 7 bases between. The CDR3 spells CASSLGTVTEAFF. DNA of the CDR3: TGTGCCAGCAGCTTAGGGACAGTCACTGAAGCTTTCTTT. The variable domain in full, with the rest retrieved from reference TRBV7-2 and TRBJ1-1, is GAGVSQSPSNKVTEKGKDVELRCDPISGHTALYWYRQSLGQGLEFLIYFQGNSAPDKSGLPSDRFSAERTGGSVSTLTIQRTQQEDSAVYLCASSLGTVTEAFFGQGTRLTVV.

The chain recombines TRBV19 with TRBJ1-6; TRBD1 aligns across 11 bases. The trim removed 4 bases at V and 10 bases at J, leaving 12 bases unmatched. CDR3 length: 17 residues. Germline V lookup: CDR1 LNHDA, CDR2 SQIVND (reference sequence). This chain's CDR3 is CASSRPPGQGVLSPLHF. The CDR3 DNA sequence: TGTGCCAGTAGTAGACCACCGGGACAGGGGGTCCTCTCACCCCTCCACTTT.

The CDR3 loop is CASSLSGTRFNEQFF. CDR3 DNA sequence: TGTGCCAGCAGCTTAAGTGGGACACGTTTCAATGAGCAGTTCTTC. The genes are TRBV7-8 and TRBJ2-1; D is perhaps TRBD1 (6 bases). The germline CDR1 and CDR2 sequences are SGHVS and FQNEAQ. This CDR3 is 15 amino acids long. Between the trimmed V and J ends, which lost 2 bases and 6 bases, there was a span of 14 bases.

The J gene is TRBJ1-6, the V gene TRBV5-6; no clear D. The germline gives CDR1 SGHDT, CDR2 YYEEEE. The germline V and J ends were trimmed by 0 bases and 7 bases, with 14 bases remaining between them. This CDR3 contains 16 residues. The CDR3 loop is CASSLGTEGSNSPLHF. The CDR3 DNA follows: TGTGCCAGCAGCTTGGGGACGGAGGGTTCGAATTCACCCCTCCACTTT.

The chain uses TRBV6-5 and TRBJ1-1, with D possibly being TRBD1 (5 bases). The V end was cut by 0 bases, the J end by 0 bases, with 8 bases between. Germline V lookup: CDR1 MNHEY, CDR2 SVGAGI. This CDR3 has 15 amino acids. CDR3 coding DNA: TGTGCCAGCAGTTACTCGGAGGGGTTGAACACTGAAGCTTTCTTT. Its protein is CASSYSEGLNTEAFF.

V is TRBV30 and J is TRBJ1-1; D gene unclear. Deletions cut 2 bases from V and 1 base from J, with 14 bases between. The CDR3 has 15 amino acids. The germline V gene has CDR1 GTSNPN and CDR2 SVGIG (reference sequence). This chain's CDR3 is CAWSIRSTSNTEAFF. CDR3 nucleotide sequence: TGTGCCTGGAGTATCAGATCAACCTCGAACACTGAAGCTTTCTTT.

This clone was picked up one time. The rearrangement joins TRBV6-5 to TRBJ2-1; D remains unclear. The CDR3 is 12 amino acids. Trimming stripped 6 bases from V and 10 bases from J, with 13 bases between. Germline lookup yields CDR1 MNHEY and CDR2 SVGAGI. The CDR3 DNA reads as TGTGCCAGCAGCCCCGGATCAAGGGAGCAGTTCTTC. Its translation: CASSPGSREQFF.

This rearrangement joins TRBV13 to TRBJ1-1; D might be TRBD1 (6 bases). This CDR3 region has 15 residues. Germline values: CDR1 PRHDT, CDR2 FYEKMQ (reference sequence). The V end was cut by 4 bases, the J end by 1 base, with 13 bases between. Written as DNA, the CDR3 is TGTGCCAGCAGCTCCCGGACAGAAAGGAACACTGAAGCTTTCTTT. The encoded protein is CASSSRTERNTEAFF.

The J gene is TRBJ1-2, the V gene TRBV5-8; 10 bases align to TRBD1. The CDR3 has 15 amino acids. The germline V gene encodes CDR1 SGHTS and CDR2 YDEGEE. Trimming removed 0 bases from V and 7 bases from J; junction bases left unmatched: 6. The CDR3 is CASSLGGQGSVGYTF. DNA for the CDR3: TGTGCCAGCAGCTTGGGGGGACAGGGGAGTGTTGGCTACACCTTC.

The chain employs TRBV19 and TRBJ2-7, with 11 bases fitting TRBD2. CDR3 length equals 15 residues. The germline V gene encodes CDR1 LNHDA and CDR2 SQIVND (reference sequence). After removal of 5 bases from V and 2 bases from J, the junction contained 5 bases not matched to a gene. CDR3 amino acids: CASSPTSGSPYEQYF. The CDR3 DNA sequence: TGTGCCAGTAGTCCCACTAGCGGGAGCCCCTACGAGCAGTACTTC.